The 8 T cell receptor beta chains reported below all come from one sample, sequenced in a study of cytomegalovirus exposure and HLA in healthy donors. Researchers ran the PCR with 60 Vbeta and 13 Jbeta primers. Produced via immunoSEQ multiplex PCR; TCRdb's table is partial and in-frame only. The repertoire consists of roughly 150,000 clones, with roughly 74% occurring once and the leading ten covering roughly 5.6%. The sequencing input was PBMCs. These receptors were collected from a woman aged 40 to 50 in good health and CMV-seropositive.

CDR3 protein: CAAQPQGDTQYF. The CDR3 nucleotides are TGTGCCGCCCAACCACAGGGAGATACGCAGTATTTT. V gene TRBV10-3 combines with J gene TRBJ2-3, with a weak D call TRBD1 (6 bases). Trimming took off 11 bases at V and 5 bases at J, with 14 bases between the two ends. This CDR3 comprises 12 residues. The V gene's germline CDR1 is ENHRY and CDR2 SYGVKD.

The CDR3 DNA sequence: TGTGCCAGCAGTGTCCAGGGGAACACTGAAGCTTTCTTT. Translated, it gives CASSVQGNTEAFF. The chain links TRBV28 to TRBJ1-1; D might be TRBD1 (5 bases). V lost 5 bases and J 1 base, leaving 8 bases between the germline ends. Looked up from germline, CDR1 is MDHEN and CDR2 is SYDVKM. The CDR3 runs to 13 residues.

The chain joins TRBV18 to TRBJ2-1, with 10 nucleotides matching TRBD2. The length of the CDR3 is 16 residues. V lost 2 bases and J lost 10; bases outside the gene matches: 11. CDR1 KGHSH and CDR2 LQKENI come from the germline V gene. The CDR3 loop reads CASSPSWSSGSPEQFF. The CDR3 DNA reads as TGTGCCAGCTCACCATCATGGTCTAGCGGGAGTCCCGAGCAGTTCTTC.

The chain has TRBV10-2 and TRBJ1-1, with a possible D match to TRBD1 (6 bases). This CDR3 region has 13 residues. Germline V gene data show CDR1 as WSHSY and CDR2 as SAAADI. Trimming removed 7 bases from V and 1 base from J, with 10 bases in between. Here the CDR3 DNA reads TGCGCCAGCAACCAGGACAGGAACACTGAAGCTTTCTTT. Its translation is CASNQDRNTEAFF.

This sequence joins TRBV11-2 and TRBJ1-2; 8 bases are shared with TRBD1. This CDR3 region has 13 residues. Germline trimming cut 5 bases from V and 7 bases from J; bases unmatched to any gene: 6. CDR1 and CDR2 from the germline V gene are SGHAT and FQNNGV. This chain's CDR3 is CASSPTGVGGYTF. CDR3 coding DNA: TGTGCCAGCAGCCCGACAGGGGTAGGTGGCTACACCTTC.

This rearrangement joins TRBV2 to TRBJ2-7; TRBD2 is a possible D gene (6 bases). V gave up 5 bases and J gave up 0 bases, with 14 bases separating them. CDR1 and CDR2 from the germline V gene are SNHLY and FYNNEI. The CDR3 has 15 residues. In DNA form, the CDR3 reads TGTGCCAGCAGTTCGGGACTCTCAAGCTCCTACGAGCAGTACTTC. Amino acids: CASSSGLSSSYEQYF.

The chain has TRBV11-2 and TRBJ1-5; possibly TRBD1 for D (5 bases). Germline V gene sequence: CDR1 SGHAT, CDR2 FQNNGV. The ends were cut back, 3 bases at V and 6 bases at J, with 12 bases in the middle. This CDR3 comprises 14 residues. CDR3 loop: CASSLGGDGQPQHF. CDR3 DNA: TGTGCCAGCAGCTTGGGGGGGGACGGTCAGCCCCAGCATTTT.

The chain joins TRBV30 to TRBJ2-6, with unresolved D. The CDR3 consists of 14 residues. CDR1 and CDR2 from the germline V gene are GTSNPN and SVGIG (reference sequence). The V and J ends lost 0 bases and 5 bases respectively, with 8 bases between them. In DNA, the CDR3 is TGTGCCTGGAGTGTACACCGCTGGGCCAACGTCCTGACTTTC. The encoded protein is CAWSVHRWANVLTF. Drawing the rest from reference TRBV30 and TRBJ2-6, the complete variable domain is SQTIHQWPATLVQPVGSPLSLECTVEGTSNPNLYWYRQAAGRGLQLLFYSVGIGQISSEVPQNLSASRPQDRQFILSSKKLLLSDSGFYLCAWSVHRWANVLTFGAGSRLTVL.